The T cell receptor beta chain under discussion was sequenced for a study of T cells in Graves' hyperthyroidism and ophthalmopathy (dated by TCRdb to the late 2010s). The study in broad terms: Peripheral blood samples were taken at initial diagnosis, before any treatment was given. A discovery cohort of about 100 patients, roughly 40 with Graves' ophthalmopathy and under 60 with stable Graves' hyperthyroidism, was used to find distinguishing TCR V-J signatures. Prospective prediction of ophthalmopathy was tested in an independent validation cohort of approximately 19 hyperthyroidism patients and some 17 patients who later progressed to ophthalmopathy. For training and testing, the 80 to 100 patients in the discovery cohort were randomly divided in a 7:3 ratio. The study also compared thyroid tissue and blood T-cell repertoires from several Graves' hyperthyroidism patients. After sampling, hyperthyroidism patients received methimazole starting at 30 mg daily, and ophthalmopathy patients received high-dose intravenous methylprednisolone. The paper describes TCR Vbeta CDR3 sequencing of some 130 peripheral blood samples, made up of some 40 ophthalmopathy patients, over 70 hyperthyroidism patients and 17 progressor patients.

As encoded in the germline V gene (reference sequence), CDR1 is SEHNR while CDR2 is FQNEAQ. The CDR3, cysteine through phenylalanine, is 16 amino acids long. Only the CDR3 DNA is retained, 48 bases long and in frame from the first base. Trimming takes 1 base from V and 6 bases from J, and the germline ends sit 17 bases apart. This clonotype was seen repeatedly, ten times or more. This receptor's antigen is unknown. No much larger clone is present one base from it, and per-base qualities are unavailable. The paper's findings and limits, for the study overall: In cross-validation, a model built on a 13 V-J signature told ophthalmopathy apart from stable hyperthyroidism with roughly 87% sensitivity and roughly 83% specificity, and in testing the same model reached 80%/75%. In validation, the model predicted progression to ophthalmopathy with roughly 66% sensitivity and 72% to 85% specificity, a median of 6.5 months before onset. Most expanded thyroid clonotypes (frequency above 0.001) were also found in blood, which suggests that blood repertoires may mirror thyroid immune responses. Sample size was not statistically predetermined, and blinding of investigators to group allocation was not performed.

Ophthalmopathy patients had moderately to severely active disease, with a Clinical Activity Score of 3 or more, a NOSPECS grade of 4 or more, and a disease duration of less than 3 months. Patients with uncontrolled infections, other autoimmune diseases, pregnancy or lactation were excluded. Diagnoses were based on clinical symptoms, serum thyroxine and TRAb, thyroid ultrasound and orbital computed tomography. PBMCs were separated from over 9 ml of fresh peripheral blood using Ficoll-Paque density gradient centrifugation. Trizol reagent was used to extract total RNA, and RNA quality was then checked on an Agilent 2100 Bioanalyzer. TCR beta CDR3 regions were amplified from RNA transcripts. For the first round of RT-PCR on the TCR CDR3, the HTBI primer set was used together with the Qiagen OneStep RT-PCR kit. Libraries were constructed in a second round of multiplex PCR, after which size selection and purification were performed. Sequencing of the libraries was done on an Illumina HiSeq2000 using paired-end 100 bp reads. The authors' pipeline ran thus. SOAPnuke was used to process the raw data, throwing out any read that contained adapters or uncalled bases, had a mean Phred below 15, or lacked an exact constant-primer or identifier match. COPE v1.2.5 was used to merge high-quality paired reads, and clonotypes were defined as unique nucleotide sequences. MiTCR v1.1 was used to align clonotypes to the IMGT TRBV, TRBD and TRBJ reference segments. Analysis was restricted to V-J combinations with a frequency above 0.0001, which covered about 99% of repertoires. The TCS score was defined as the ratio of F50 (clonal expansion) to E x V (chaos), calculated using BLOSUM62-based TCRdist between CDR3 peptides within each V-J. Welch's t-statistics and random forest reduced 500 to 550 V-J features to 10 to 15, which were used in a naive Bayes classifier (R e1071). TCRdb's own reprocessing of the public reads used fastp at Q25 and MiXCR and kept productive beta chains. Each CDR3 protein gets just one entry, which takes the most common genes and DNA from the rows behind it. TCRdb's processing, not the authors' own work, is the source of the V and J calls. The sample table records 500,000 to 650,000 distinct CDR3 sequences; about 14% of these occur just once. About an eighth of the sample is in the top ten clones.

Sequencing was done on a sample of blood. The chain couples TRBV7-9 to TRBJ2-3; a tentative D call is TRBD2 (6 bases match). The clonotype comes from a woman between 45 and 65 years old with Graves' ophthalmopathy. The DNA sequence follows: TGTGCCAGCAGCTTAGAACCATTAAGTCGGGGGGATACGCAGTATTTT. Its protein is CASSLEPLSRGDTQYF.